This TCR beta chain appears in the sequencing data of a study of cytomegalovirus exposure and HLA in healthy donors. In the PCR, 60 Vbeta and 13 Jbeta primers were used. Profiled with immunoSEQ multiplex PCR; TCRdb holds only in-frame clones, not every one. The sample carries about 160,000 clones, more than 65% recorded once. The CDR3 has 13 residues. In germline, CDR1 is SNHLY, CDR2 FYNNEI. V was trimmed by 3 bases and J by 5 bases, leaving 7 bases between them. For this clone: Its antigen is unknown.

Notes on the study in general: There were some V segments, including TRBV6-2 and TRBV6-3, excluded as indistinguishable. For cytomegalovirus status, the classifier reportedly gave diagnoses with high specificity and sensitivity. Most TCR sequences were uncommon, yet certain public TCRs appeared in many donors.

This TCR was sampled from a man aged 25 to 40 in good health and CMV-seronegative. Material: PBMCs. The chain is built from TRBV2 and TRBJ2-2, with D unclear. Here the CDR3 DNA reads TGTGCCAGCAGTGAGTTCCTGACCGGGGAGCTGTTTTTT. Protein: CASSEFLTGELFF.